These T cell receptor beta chains were read from a single sample in a study of blood T cell repertoires in COVID-19. TCRdb's table, derived via immunoSEQ multiplex PCR, lists solely in-frame clones and lacks some. Here the sample spans more than 140,000 clones, 84% being singletons. The sample consisted of peripheral blood. These receptors were obtained from a woman between 50 and 59 years old in a cohort sampled during active or convalescent COVID-19. CDR3s include the opening cysteine and the closing phenylalanine or tryptophan. Fields, in order: D gene, clone size, V gene, J gene, CDR3 protein, CDR3 DNA. A D gene is named only where the DNA matches it firmly. The size field is filled for only some rows; it gives once, few, many or a size class.

.	.	TRBV14	TRBJ2-5	CASSQIGRGSGGTQYF	TGTGCCAGCAGCCAAATCGGTCGGGGAAGCGGAGGGACCCAGTACTTC
.	.	TRBV7-2	TRBJ2-5	CASSPRTTPGETQYF	TGTGCCAGCAGCCCGAGGACTACCCCTGGGGAGACCCAGTACTTC
.	.	TRBV21-1	TRBJ2-5	CASSKATPGGCETQYF	TGTGCCAGCAGCAAAGCGACCCCGGGGGGCTGTGAGACCCAGTACTTC
TRBD1	.	TRBV19	TRBJ1-5	CASSTQGQGQPQHF	TGTGCCAGTTCAACACAGGGGCAGGGTCAGCCCCAGCATTTT
.	once	TRBV11-2	TRBJ2-5	CASSLGVGVETQYF	TGTGCCAGCAGCTTAGGAGTCGGGGTAGAGACCCAGTACTTC
.	.	TRBV18	TRBJ2-7	CASTPRRADDSYEQYF	TGTGCCAGCACCCCTAGGAGGGCGGACGACTCCTACGAGCAGTACTTC
TRBD2	.	TRBV3-1/TRBV3-2	TRBJ2-3	CASSQEGPGLAGADTQYF	TGTGCCAGCAGCCAAGAGGGTCCGGGACTAGCGGGGGCAGATACGCAGTATTTT
.	.	TRBV10-1	TRBJ1-3	CASSEGGSGNTIYF	TGCGCCAGCAGTGAAGGCGGCTCTGGAAACACCATATATTTT
TRBD1	once	TRBV11-1	TRBJ1-6	CASSLSTGKYSPLHF	TGTGCCAGCAGCTTATCGACAGGGAAGTATTCACCCCTCCACTTT
.	.	TRBV18	TRBJ1-1	CASSLLGLGENTEAFF	TGTGCCAGCTCACTCCTCGGCTTAGGGGAGAACACTGAAGCTTTCTTT
.	.	TRBV12-3/TRBV12-4	TRBJ1-2	CASSNGQNHGYTF	TGTGCCAGCAGCAACGGACAGAACCATGGCTACACCTTC
TRBD1	.	TRBV5-1	TRBJ1-1	CASSLGGGQGLQNTEAFF	TGCGCCAGCAGCTTGGGTGGCGGACAGGGTCTGCAGAACACTGAAGCTTTCTTT
.	.	TRBV30	TRBJ2-7	CAWRLRGYEQYF	TGTGCCTGGAGACTTCGGGGGTACGAGCAGTACTTC
.	.	TRBV24-1	TRBJ2-5	CATKDSVQETQYF	TGTGCCACCAAGGACAGCGTCCAAGAGACCCAGTACTTC
.	.	TRBV24-1	TRBJ1-6	CATSDSSYNSPLHF	TGTGCCACCAGCGACAGCTCCTATAATTCACCCCTCCACTTT
TRBD1	.	TRBV5-1	TRBJ2-5	CASALNPRGRGETQYF	TGCGCCAGCGCCCTAAACCCCAGGGGGCGTGGGGAGACCCAGTACTTC
.	.	TRBV5-1	TRBJ2-3	CASSTGGTSTDTQYF	TGCGCCAGCAGCACCGGGGGAACTAGCACAGATACGCAGTATTTT
.	.	TRBV18	TRBJ1-1	CASSPKTQNTEAFF	TGTGCCAGCTCTCCAAAAACACAGAACACTGAAGCTTTCTTT
TRBD1	.	TRBV27	TRBJ1-2	CASSLTTGPVSGYTF	TGTGCCAGCAGTTTAACGACAGGGCCCGTATCCGGCTACACCTTC
.	.	TRBV15	TRBJ2-3	CATSRAREVTDTQYF	TGTGCCACCAGCAGGGCCCGTGAGGTAACAGATACGCAGTATTTT
.	.	TRBV2	TRBJ1-3	CASSDRVNTIYF	TGTGCCAGCAGTGACAGGGTAAACACCATATATTTT
.	.	TRBV28	TRBJ2-1	CASSPVSSYNEQFF	TGTGCCAGCAGCCCCGTCAGCTCCTACAATGAGCAGTTCTTC
TRBD1	few	TRBV9	TRBJ2-7	CASSFGQGARSYEQYF	TGTGCCAGCAGCTTTGGACAGGGGGCCCGATCCTACGAGCAGTACTTC
.	few	TRBV21-1	TRBJ2-2	CASRLVGANTGELFF	TGTGCCAGCAGATTGGTCGGGGCGAACACCGGGGAGCTGTTTTTT
TRBD1	.	TRBV9	TRBJ1-6	CASSVEGQGGSPLHF	TGTGCCAGCAGCGTAGAGGGACAGGGAGGTTCACCCCTCCACTTT
.	.	TRBV6-4	TRBJ2-3	CASSVAHNTDTQYF	TGTGCCAGCAGTGTGGCCCATAACACAGATACGCAGTATTTT
TRBD2	.	TRBV11-2	TRBJ2-7	CASSLGGGASYEQYF	TGTGCCAGCAGCTTAGGCGGGGGGGCCTCTTACGAGCAGTACTTC
TRBD1	.	TRBV3-1/TRBV3-2	TRBJ1-1	CASSPGQGVPEAFF	TGTGCCAGCAGCCCTGGACAGGGGGTACCTGAAGCTTTCTTT
.	.	TRBV10-2	TRBJ1-6	CASRERGLDNSPLHF	TGCGCCAGCAGAGAGAGGGGCCTTGATAATTCACCCCTCCACTTT
TRBD1	.	TRBV5-4	TRBJ1-6	CASSLDLDRDARGPLHF	TGTGCCAGCAGCTTGGATCTGGACAGGGACGCCCGGGGACCCCTCCACTTT
.	once	TRBV19	TRBJ1-3	CASSIRGPSGNTIYF	TGTGCCAGTAGTATCAGGGGTCCCTCTGGAAACACCATATATTTT
.	.	TRBV2	TRBJ1-1	CASRGDGNTEAFF	TGTGCCAGCCGGGGGGACGGGAACACTGAAGCTTTCTTT
TRBD2	.	TRBV9	TRBJ2-1	CASRGSGGDEQFF	TGTGCCAGCAGGGGGAGCGGGGGCGATGAGCAGTTCTTC
TRBD1	.	TRBV5-1	TRBJ1-6	CASSWDRANSPLHF	TGCGCCAGCAGCTGGGACAGGGCGAATTCACCCCTCCACTTT
TRBD1	.	TRBV30	TRBJ1-5	CAWSVIGGDQPQHF	TGTGCCTGGAGTGTAATAGGGGGCGATCAGCCCCAGCATTTT
.	.	TRBV3-1/TRBV3-2	TRBJ1-1	CASSPPPRNTEAFF	TGTGCCAGCAGCCCGCCTCCGAGGAACACTGAAGCTTTCTTT
.	.	TRBV7-9	TRBJ1-3	CASSFQNTIYF	TGTGCCAGCAGCTTCCAAAACACCATATATTTT
TRBD1	.	TRBV27	TRBJ1-2	CASSFAGQGNYGYTF	TGTGCCAGCAGTTTCGCGGGACAGGGGAACTATGGCTACACCTTC
.	.	TRBV7-7	TRBJ1-4	CASSQGTHGDEKLFF	TGTGCTAGCAGCCAGGGGACCCATGGGGATGAAAAACTGTTTTTT
.	.	TRBV18	TRBJ2-5	CASSPAEQRGETQYF	TGTGCCAGCTCACCGGCCGAACAACGGGGGGAGACCCAGTACTTC
TRBD1	once	TRBV7-2	TRBJ1-1	CASSRTGMNTEAFF	TGTGCCAGCAGTAGGACAGGTATGAACACTGAAGCTTTCTTT
TRBD1	.	TRBV7-6	TRBJ1-3	CASSPGQGNTIYF	TGTGCCAGCAGTCCGGGACAGGGAAACACCATATATTTT
TRBD1	once	TRBV25-1	TRBJ1-5	CASSATGGLSNQPQHF	TGTGCCAGCAGTGCCACAGGGGGCTTAAGCAATCAGCCCCAGCATTTT
TRBD2	.	TRBV10-3	TRBJ2-7	CAISESFGGSYEQYF	TGTGCCATCAGTGAATCCTTCGGGGGGTCCTACGAGCAGTACTTC
.	.	TRBV30	TRBJ1-4	CACPSNEKLFF	TGTGCCTGTCCGAGTAATGAAAAACTGTTTTTT
.	.	TRBV2	TRBJ1-6	CASSEDRVRSPLHF	TGTGCCAGCAGTGAAGACAGGGTTAGATCACCCCTCCACTTT
.	.	TRBV5-1	TRBJ1-2	CASRQGVPANYGYTF	TGCGCCAGCAGGCAAGGGGTGCCAGCTAACTATGGCTACACCTTC
.	.	TRBV6-5	TRBJ1-6	CASRTGSRSDSPLHF	TGTGCCAGCAGAACCGGGAGCAGGTCTGATTCACCCCTCCACTTT
TRBD1	.	TRBV6-1	TRBJ2-7	CASSEARFLDRAQYF	TGTGCCAGCAGTGAAGCCCGTTTCTTGGACAGGGCACAGTACTTC
TRBD1	.	TRBV4-3	TRBJ2-2	CASSHLDRVAGELFF	TGCGCCAGCAGCCACCTGGACAGGGTGGCCGGGGAGCTGTTTTTT
TRBD1	.	TRBV19	TRBJ2-7	CASSRGTGAYEQYF	TGTGCCAGTAGTCGGGGGACAGGGGCCTACGAGCAGTACTTC